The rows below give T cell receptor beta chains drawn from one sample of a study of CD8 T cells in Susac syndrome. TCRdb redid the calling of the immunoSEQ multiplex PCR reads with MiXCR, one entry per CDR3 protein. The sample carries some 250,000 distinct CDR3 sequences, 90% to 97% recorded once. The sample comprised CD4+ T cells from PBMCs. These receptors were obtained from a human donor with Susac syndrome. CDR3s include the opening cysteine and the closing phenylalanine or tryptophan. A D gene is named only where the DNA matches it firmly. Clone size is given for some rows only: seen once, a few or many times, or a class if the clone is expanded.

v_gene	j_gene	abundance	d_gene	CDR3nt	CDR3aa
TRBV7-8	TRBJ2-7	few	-	TGTGCCAGCAGTACCGGGACCGCCTACGAGCAGTACTTC	CASSTGTAYEQYF
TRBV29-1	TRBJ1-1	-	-	TGCAGCGTGCAACTGAGGGCGATGAACACTGAAGCTTTCTTT	CSVQLRAMNTEAFF
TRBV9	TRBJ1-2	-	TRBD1	TGTGCCAGCACTAATCCGGGACAGGGCTATGGCTACACCTTC	CASTNPGQGYGYTF
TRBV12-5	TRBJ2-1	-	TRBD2	TGTGCTAGCGGCGTCGGGGAGGGGTCTTACAATGAGCAGTTCTTC	CASGVGEGSYNEQFF
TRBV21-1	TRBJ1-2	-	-	TGTGCCAGCAGTGAAATTAGAACTTCGCCCTATGGCTACACCTTC	CASSEIRTSPYGYTF
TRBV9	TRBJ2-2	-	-	TGTGCCAGCAGCGAATTCCAGGTCAGCGGGGAGCTGTTTTTT	CASSEFQVSGELFF
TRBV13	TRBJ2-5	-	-	TGTGCCAGCAGCCCTAACTACCCGATACCGAACAGGGAGCGGCAAGAGACCCAGTACTTC	CASSPNYPIPNRERQETQYF
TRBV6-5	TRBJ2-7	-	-	TGTGCCAGCAGTTACTCGGGGCCCTCGGAGTACTTC	CASSYSGPSEYF
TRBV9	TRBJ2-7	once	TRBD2	TGTGCCAGCAGCGTAGTCGGCGGGAGGGAGGACGAGCAGTACTTC	CASSVVGGREDEQYF
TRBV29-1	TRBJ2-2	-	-	TGCAGCGCGGGAGGGGGCGATACCGGGGAGCTGTTTTTT	CSAGGGDTGELFF
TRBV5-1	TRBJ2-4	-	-	TGCGCCAGCTCCGGCAGCAACAGTGGCAAAAACATTCAGTACTTC	CASSGSNSGKNIQYF
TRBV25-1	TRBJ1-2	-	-	TGTGCCAGCAGTGGGGCGAGCCTAGGTGGCTACACCTTC	CASSGASLGGYTF
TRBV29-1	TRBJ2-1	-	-	TGCAGGGCCAGTGTCGGGGGTAGACCACCCTCGTTCTTC	CRASVGGRPPSFF
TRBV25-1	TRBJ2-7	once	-	TGTGCCAGCAGTTATCGGGGACCATTCTACGAGCAGTACTTC	CASSYRGPFYEQYF
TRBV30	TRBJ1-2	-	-	TGTGCCTGGAGAATGGGACGGACTAACTATGGCTACACCTTC	CAWRMGRTNYGYTF
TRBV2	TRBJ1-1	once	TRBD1	TGTGCCAGCAGTGCCGGACAGGGGGGAGACACTGAAGCTTTCTTT	CASSAGQGGDTEAFF
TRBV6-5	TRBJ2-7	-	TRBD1	TGTGCCAGCAGTTCATTCGGGACAGGGGCCTACGAGCAGTACTTC	CASSSFGTGAYEQYF
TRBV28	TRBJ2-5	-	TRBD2	TGTGCCAGCAGACCAACTAGCGGCGGAGAGACCCAGTACTTC	CASRPTSGGETQYF
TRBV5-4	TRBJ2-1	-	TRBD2	TGTGCCAGCAGCCCTCGAAGTCTCAGTAGCGGGGGCTCCTACAATGAGCAGTTCTTC	CASSPRSLSSGGSYNEQFF
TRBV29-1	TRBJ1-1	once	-	TGCAGCGTACCCACCGGAACCCTGTCTGACACTGAAGCTTTCTTT	CSVPTGTLSDTEAFF
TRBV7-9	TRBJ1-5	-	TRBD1	TGTGCCAGCAGCTCACAGGGGATTAGTCAGCCCCAGCATTTT	CASSSQGISQPQHF
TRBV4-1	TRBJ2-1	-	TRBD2	TGCGCCAGCAGCCCGACTAGCGGGAGTTTCCATGAGCAGTTCTTC	CASSPTSGSFHEQFF
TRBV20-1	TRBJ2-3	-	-	TGCAGTGGTAGACAGGCTAGCACAGATACGCAGTATTTT	CSGRQASTDTQYF
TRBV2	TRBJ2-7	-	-	TGTGCCAGCAGTGAACAGGGGCCCGAGCAGTACTTC	CASSEQGPEQYF
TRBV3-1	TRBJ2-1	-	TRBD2	TGTGCCAGCAGCCAAGGGACTAGCGTATACAATGAGCAGTTCTTC	CASSQGTSVYNEQFF
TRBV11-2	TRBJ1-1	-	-	TGTGCCAGCAGCTTAGTAACAGGGAGAACTGAAGCTTTCTTT	CASSLVTGRTEAFF
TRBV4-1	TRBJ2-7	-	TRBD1	TGCGCCAGCAGCCAAGCGGGGACAGGGGAGGAAGTTTACGAGCAGTACTTC	CASSQAGTGEEVYEQYF
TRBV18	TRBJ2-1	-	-	TGTGCCAGCTCAGCGGACGGAGCCTACAATGAGCAGTTCTTC	CASSADGAYNEQFF